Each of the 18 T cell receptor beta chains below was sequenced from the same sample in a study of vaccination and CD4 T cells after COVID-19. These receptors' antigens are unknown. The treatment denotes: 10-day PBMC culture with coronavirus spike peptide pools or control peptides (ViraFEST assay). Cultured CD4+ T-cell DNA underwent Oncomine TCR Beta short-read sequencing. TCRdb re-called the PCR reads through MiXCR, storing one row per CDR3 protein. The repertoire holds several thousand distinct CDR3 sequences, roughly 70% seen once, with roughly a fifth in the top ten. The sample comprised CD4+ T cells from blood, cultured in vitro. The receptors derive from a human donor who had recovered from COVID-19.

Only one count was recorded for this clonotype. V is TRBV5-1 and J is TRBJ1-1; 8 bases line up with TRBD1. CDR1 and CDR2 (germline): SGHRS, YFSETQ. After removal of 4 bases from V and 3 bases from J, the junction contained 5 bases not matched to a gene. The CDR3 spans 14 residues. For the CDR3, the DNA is TGCGCCAGCAGCGACCAGGGGGCGTACACTGAAGCTTTCTTT. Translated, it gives CASSDQGAYTEAFF.

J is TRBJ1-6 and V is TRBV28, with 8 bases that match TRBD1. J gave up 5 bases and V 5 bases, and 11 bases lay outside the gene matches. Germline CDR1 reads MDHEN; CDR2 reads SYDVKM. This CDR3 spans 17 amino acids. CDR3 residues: CASSPYLDRADNSPLHF. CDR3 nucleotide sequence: TGTGCCAGCAGTCCCTACCTGGACAGGGCTGATAATTCACCCCTCCACTTT.

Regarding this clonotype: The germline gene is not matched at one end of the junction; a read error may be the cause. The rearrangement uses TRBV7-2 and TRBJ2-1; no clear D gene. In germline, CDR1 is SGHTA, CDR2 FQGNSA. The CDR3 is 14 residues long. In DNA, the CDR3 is TGTGCCAGCACCTTAAGCCCAGGAATGGGCGAGCAGTTCTTC. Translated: CASTLSPGMGEQFF.

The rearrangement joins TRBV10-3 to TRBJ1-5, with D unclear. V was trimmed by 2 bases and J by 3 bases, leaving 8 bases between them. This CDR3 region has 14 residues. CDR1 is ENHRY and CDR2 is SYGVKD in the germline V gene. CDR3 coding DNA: TGTGCCATCAGTGAGCACGGTACCAATCAGCCCCAGCATTTT. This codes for CAISEHGTNQPQHF.

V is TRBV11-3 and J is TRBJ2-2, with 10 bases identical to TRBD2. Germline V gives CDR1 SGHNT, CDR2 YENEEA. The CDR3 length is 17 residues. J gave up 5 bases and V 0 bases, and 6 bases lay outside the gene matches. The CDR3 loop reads CASSLDIWTSGTGELFF. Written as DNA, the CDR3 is TGTGCCAGCAGCTTAGATATCTGGACTAGCGGTACCGGGGAGCTGTTTTTT.

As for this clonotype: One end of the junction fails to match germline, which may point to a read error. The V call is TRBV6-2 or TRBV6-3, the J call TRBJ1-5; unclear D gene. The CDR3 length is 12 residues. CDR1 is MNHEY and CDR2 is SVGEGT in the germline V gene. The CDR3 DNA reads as TGTGCCAGCAGGGATCGCGTTCAGCTCCAGCATTTT. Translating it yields CASRDRVQLQHF.

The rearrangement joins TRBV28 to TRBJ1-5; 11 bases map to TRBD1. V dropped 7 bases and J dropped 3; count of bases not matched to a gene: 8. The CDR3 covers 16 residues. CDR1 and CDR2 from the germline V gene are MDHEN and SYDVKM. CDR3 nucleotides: TGTGCCAGCACCAAGGGGACAGGGGGTCCCAATCAGCCCCAGCATTTT. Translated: CASTKGTGGPNQPQHF.

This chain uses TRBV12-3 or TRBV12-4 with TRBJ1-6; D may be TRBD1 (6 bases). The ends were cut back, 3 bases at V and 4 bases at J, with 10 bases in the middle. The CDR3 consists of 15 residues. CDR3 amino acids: CASSFRGDYNSPLHF. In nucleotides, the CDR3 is TGTGCCAGCAGTTTCAGGGGCGATTATAATTCACCCCTCCACTTT.

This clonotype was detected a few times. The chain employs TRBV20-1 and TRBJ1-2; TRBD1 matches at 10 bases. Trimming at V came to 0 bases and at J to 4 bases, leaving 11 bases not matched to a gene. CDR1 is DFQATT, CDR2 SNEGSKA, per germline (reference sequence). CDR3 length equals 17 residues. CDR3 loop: CSARDPRDRGRGYGYTF. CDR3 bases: TGCAGTGCTAGAGACCCCCGGGACAGGGGTAGAGGCTATGGCTACACCTTC.

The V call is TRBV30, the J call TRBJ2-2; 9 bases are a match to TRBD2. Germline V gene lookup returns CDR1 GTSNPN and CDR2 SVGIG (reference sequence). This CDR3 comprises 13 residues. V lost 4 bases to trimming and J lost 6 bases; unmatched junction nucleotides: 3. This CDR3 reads CAWTGLAAGELFF. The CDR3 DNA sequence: TGTGCCTGGACGGGACTAGCAGCCGGGGAGCTGTTTTTT.

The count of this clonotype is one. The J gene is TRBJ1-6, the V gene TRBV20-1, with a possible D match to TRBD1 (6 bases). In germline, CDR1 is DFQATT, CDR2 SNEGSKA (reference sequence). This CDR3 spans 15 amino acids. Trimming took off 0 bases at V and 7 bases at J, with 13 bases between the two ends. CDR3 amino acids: CSARDPGGRNSPLHF. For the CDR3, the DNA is TGCAGTGCTAGAGATCCGGGGGGCAGGAATTCACCCCTCCACTTT.

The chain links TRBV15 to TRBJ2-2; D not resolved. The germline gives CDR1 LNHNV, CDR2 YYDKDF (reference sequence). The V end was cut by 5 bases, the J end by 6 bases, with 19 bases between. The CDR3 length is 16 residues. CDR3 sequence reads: CATSPGPVFDAGELFF. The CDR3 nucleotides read TGTGCCACCAGCCCGGGCCCGGTATTCGACGCCGGGGAGCTGTTTTTT. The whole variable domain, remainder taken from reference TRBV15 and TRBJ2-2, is DAMVIQNPRYQVTQFGKPVTLSCSQTLNHNVMYWYQQKSSQAPKLLFHYYDKDFNNEADTPDNFQSRRPNTSFCFLDIRSPGLGDTAMYLCATSPGPVFDAGELFFGEGSRLTVL.

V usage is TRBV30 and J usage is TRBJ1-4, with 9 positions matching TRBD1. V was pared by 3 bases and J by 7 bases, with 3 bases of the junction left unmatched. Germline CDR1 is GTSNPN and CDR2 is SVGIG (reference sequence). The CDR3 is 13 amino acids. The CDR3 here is CAWRDRGGEKLFF. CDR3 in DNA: TGTGCCTGGAGGGACAGGGGAGGTGAAAAACTGTTTTTT. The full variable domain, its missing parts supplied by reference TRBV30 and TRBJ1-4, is SQTIHQWPATLVQPVGSPLSLECTVEGTSNPNLYWYRQAAGRGLQLLFYSVGIGQISSEVPQNLSASRPQDRQFILSSKKLLLSDSGFYLCAWRDRGGEKLFFGSGTQLSVL.

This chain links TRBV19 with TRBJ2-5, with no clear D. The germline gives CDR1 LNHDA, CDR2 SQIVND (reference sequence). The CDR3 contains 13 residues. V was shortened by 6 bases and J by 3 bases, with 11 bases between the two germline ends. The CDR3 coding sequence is TGTGCCAGTAGCACAAGACCAAAAGAGACCCAGTACTTC. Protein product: CASSTRPKETQYF.

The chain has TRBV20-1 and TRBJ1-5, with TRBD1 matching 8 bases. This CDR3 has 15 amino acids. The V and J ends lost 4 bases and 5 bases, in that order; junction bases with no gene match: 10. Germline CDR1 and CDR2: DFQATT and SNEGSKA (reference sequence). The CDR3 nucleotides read TGCAGTGCTAACACTGACAGGGGATTTGATCAGCCCCAGCATTTT. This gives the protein CSANTDRGFDQPQHF.

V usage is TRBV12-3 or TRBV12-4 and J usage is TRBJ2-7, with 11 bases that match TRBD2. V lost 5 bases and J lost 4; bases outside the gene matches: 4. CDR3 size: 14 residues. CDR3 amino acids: CASSLSSGGYEQYF. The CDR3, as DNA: TGTGCCAGCAGTCTTTCTAGCGGGGGGTACGAGCAGTACTTC.

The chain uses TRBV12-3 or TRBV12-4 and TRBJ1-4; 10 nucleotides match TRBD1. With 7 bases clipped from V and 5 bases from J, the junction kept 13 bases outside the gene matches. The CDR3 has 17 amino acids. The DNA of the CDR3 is TGTGCCAGCACCATCAAATCCTCGGGACAGGGGAATGAAAAACTGTTTTTT. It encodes CASTIKSSGQGNEKLFF.

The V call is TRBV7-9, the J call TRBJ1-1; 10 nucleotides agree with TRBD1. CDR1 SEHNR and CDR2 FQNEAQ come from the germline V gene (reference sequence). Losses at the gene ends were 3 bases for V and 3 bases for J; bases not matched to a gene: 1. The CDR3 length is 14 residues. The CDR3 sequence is CASSFGQGDTEAFF. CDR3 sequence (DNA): TGTGCCAGCAGCTTCGGACAGGGGGACACTGAAGCTTTCTTT.